The present TCR beta chain was sequenced within a study of T cell repertoires in cytomegalovirus infection. Study-level information: It can be stated that public TCR beta signatures indicated CMV infection as well as a matching HLA type. Study-wide findings and caveats: The ex vivo response was dominated by HLA-C-restricted CMV-specific TCR beta clonotypes. Cumulative public TCR beta family frequency identified CMV carriers with the relevant HLA.

The table lists this clonotype with many counts. Its antigen is still unknown. TCRdb ran MiXCR on the reads and lists one entry per CDR3 protein. Seen here are about 260,000 distinct CDR3 sequences, around 13% observed once, and the top ten hold roughly 8.9%. The CDR3 totals 15 residues. V dropped 6 bases and J dropped 3 bases, with 18 bases sitting between them. Looked up from germline, CDR1 is MNHEY and CDR2 is SVGEGT. Sequencing was performed on PBMCs. The receptor comes from a human donor in good health (CMV status not recorded). Some clones in this sample may be carry-over from other donors' samples. The chain links TRBV6-2 or TRBV6-3 to TRBJ2-7; maybe TRBD2 (6 bases). CDR3: CASRSTGEGIYEQYF. In DNA, the CDR3 is TGTGCCAGCAGGTCAACGGGAGAAGGAATCTACGAGCAGTACTTC.